The clone carrying this T cell receptor (beta chain) occurred a few times. Using its own MiXCR run on the RT-PCR reads, TCRdb lists one record per CDR3 protein. Found here are 200,000 to 250,000 distinct CDR3 sequences, 9% to 15% of them singletons; the top ten hold 7.8%. The germline CDR1 and CDR2 sequences are DFQATT and SNEGSKA (reference sequence). CDR3 length: 13 amino acids. The J segment lost 7 bases and the V segment lost 0 bases, leaving 0 bases of the junction unmatched. The data were taken from a study of response to subunit inactivated influenza vaccine. This clonotype was sampled from a man in his fifties who received an inactivated influenza vaccine. This chain joins TRBV20-1 and TRBJ1-6; 7 bases align to TRBD1. The input for sequencing was non-naive T cells sorted from PBMCs, taken about 14 days before vaccination. The CDR3 protein is CSARETGNSPLHF. DNA of the CDR3: TGCAGTGCTAGAGAGACAGGGAATTCACCCCTCCACTTT.